Sequencing of this T cell receptor (beta chain) was carried out in a study of CD8 T cells in ankylosing spondylitis (dated by TCRdb to 2016 to 2017). Context from the whole study: To find TCR variants linked to disease, the study profiled T cell receptor beta repertoires in ankylosing spondylitis patients and healthy donors. Samples of peripheral blood were taken, and for ankylosing spondylitis patients, synovial fluid was collected as well. The full study cohort comprised around 23 ankylosing spondylitis patients and some 110 healthy donors.

The paper's findings and limits, for the study overall: The disease-linked clones had a CD8+ phenotype and were found at relatively low frequencies in peripheral blood. Some of the motif variants had been reported before in the synovial fluid and blood of reactive arthritis patients, a finding that suggests common disease-initiation mechanisms. A TCR beta motif of several highly homologous amino acid variants appeared characteristic of blood from ankylosing spondylitis patients. According to the report, matched synovial fluid samples from ankylosing spondylitis patients were significantly enriched for the disease-linked clones.

Ends trimmed: V by 6 bases, J by 5 bases; bases unmatched to a gene: 9. The CDR3 covers 15 residues, taking in both the cysteine and the phenylalanine. The retained sequence is limited to the CDR3, 45 bases, with the frame set at the first base. This clonotype has only a few counts. Its antigen remains unidentified. No much larger clone is present one base from it, and per-base qualities are unavailable. Instrument used: Illumina HiSeq 2500. TCR beta libraries were prepared by quantitative 5'-RACE with molecular barcodes. The original pipeline was this. A new computational method based on a probabilistic model of VDJ rearrangement was used to identify disease-linked TCR variants. TCRdb ran its own pipeline on the public reads, namely fastp trimming at Q25 and MiXCR clone calling, and kept in-frame beta chains. A single entry per CDR3 protein holds the most common genes and DNA from its merged rows. The V and J calls and clone size are TCRdb's, not the authors'. In all, the sample holds approximately 400,000 distinct CDR3 sequences, and 25% to 30% of those were seen once. Under 0.9% of the sample comes from the top ten.

The chain couples TRBV12-3 or TRBV12-4 to TRBJ2-1; the central 8 bases match TRBD1. Source material: blood, either unsorted or a sorted T cell fraction (not recorded which). This receptor was identified in a male donor with ankylosing spondylitis. The nucleotide sequence reads TGTGCCAGCAGCTTTGGACAGGGCGCCAACAATGAGCAGTTCTTC. It specifies CASSFGQGANNEQFF.